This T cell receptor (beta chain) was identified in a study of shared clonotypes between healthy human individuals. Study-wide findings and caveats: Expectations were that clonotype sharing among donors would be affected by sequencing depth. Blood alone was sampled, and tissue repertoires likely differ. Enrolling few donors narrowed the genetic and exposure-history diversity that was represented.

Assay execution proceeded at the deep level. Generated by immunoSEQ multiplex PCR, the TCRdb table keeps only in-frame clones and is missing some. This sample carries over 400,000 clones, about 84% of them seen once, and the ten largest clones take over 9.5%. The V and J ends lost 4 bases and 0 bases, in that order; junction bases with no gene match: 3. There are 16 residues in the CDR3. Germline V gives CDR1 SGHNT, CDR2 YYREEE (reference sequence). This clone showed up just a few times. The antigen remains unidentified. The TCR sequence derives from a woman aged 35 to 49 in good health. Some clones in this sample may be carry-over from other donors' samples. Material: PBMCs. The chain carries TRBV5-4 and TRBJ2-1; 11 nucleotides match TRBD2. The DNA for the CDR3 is TGTGCCAGCAGCAGCGGGACTAGCGGCTCCTACAATGAGCAGTTCTTC. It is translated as CASSSGTSGSYNEQFF.